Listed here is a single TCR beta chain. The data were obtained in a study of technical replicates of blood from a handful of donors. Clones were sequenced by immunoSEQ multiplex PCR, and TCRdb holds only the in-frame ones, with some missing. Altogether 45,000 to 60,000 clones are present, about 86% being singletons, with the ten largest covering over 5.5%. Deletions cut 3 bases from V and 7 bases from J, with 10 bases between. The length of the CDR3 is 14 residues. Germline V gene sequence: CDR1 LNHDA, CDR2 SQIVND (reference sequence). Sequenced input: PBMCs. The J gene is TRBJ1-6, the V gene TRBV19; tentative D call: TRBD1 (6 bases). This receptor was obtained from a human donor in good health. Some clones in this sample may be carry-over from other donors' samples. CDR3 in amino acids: CASSMTGQNSPLHF. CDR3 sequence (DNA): TGTGCCAGTAGTATGACAGGACAAAATTCACCCCTCCACTTT.